A selection of T cell receptor beta chains follows, all from one sample in a study of Ad26.COV2.S vaccination and SARS-CoV-2 variants. Generated by immunoSEQ multiplex PCR, the TCRdb table keeps only in-frame clones and is missing some. The table shows about 330,000 clones, with 75% to 90% occurring only once. The specimen was peripheral blood, collected in a trial of Ad26.COV2.S vaccine versus placebo. These receptors originate from a person aged 18-60 years who received the Ad26.COV2.S COVID-19 vaccine or a placebo. CDR3s include the opening cysteine and the closing phenylalanine or tryptophan.

J,V,CDR3
TRBJ1-5,TRBV2,CASSQNGGGNQPQHF
TRBJ1-1,TRBV6-1,CASSDREGVRRRRGGSEAFF
TRBJ1-1,TRBV7-3,CASRYGGLTEAFF
TRBJ1-2,TRBV7-6,CASSKKTGDSHPTFNYGYTF
TRBJ2-3,TRBV9,CASSVGGLAGSDTQYF
TRBJ1-6,TRBV6-2/TRBV6-3,CASSRTGDSPLHF
TRBJ2-3,TRBV19,CASSAPTADTQYF
TRBJ1-2,TRBV19,CACLAGNYGYTF
TRBJ1-1,TRBV7-9,CASSYPGQGNAFF
TRBJ2-5,TRBV7-2,CASSWGPETQYF
TRBJ2-1,TRBV7-9,CASSLPLVGTPYNEQFF
TRBJ2-1,TRBV7-3,CASSLTGRGPTYNEQFF
TRBJ1-1,TRBV28,CASSAAGTGGREAFF
TRBJ1-1,TRBV14,CASSLWTDLITVEAFF
TRBJ2-2,TRBV6-6,CASSYIGAMGELFF
TRBJ2-1,TRBV7-2,CASSSTGGSYNEQFF
TRBJ1-2,TRBV4-1,CASSQDDRTRNYGYTF
TRBJ1-2,TRBV11-2,CASSSDRGYGYTF
TRBJ1-1,TRBV5-4,CASSLAAVRNTEAFF
TRBJ2-3,TRBV9,CASSVLAGGTDTQYF
TRBJ1-2,TRBV5-5,CASSLVVRERANYGYTF
TRBJ1-5,TRBV3-1/TRBV3-2,CASSLVQPSLDGSNQPQHF
TRBJ2-1,TRBV7-2,CASSLGTSFADEQFF
TRBJ1-2,TRBV15,CATSRLTEWDSKPSLYGYTF
TRBJ2-5,TRBV7-9,CASSLHGGQGYETQYF
TRBJ1-5,TRBV7-9,CASSLGGILSNQPQHF
TRBJ2-3,TRBV5-4,CASSPGTDNTQYF
TRBJ1-2,TRBV5-6,CASSQGAGRSGYTF
TRBJ1-4,TRBV4-3,CASSQAQSRTNEKLFF
TRBJ1-6,TRBV13,CASSIRLDGVSPLHF
TRBJ1-1,TRBV12-3/TRBV12-4,CASNWGGTEAFF
TRBJ2-2,TRBV4-1,CASSQGNGRINTGELFF
TRBJ2-2,TRBV6-2/TRBV6-3,CASSPMGTSGRGSYTGELFF
TRBJ1-5,TRBV6-2/TRBV6-3,CASSRQGASPGQPQHF
TRBJ1-5,TRBV21-1,CASQQGNSNQPQHF
TRBJ2-3,TRBV5-1,CASSLLLAGRPGQDTQYF
TRBJ1-1,TRBV25-1,CASTRQMNTEAFF
TRBJ1-2,TRBV5-1,CASSAVGQDGGYTF
TRBJ2-3,TRBV7-9,CASSYRTSSTDTQYF
TRBJ2-5,TRBV7-2,CASIRAGVLLETQYF
TRBJ2-1,TRBV20-1,CSASGLADYNEQFF
TRBJ2-1,TRBV6-6,CASSYSWGERGNEQFF
TRBJ2-1,TRBV3-1/TRBV3-2,CASSQDDRGVSYNEQFF
TRBJ1-2,TRBV19,CASSPFQVINYGYTF
TRBJ1-2,TRBV18,CASSPRGGLNYGYTF